This note documents a single T cell receptor beta chain sequence. Its cognate antigen is unknown. This sample is part of a study of OX40 agonist ivuxolimab in advanced cancers. Study overall: Every patient in dose escalation had hepatocellular carcinoma, melanoma, renal cell or head and neck cancer. Earlier treatment with anti-PD-1, anti-PD-L1 or anti-CTLA-4 was permitted, and roughly 42% had received some. Points from the study as a whole: The study found that CD8+ T cells averaged more expanded clones than CD4+. Expanded peripheral T cells had an undetermined antigen specificity.

The V end lost 0 bases, the J end lost 1 base, and 7 bases lay between the germline ends. CDR3 size: 14 residues. Germline CDR1 SGHNT, CDR2 YYREEE (reference sequence). Assay used: immunoSEQ multiplex PCR; TCRdb lists only in-frame clones, some missing. The sample gives over 65,000 clones, roughly four fifths of which show up once; 0.51% is in the top ten. The clonotype comes from an adult with an advanced solid tumor such as melanoma, head and neck, liver or kidney cancer. This sample comprised CD4+ or CD8+ T cells sorted from blood, obtained in a trial of the OX40 agonist ivuxolimab. The V and J genes are TRBV5-4 and TRBJ2-5, with D hard to call. The CDR3 reads CASSLERSQETQYF. DNA for the CDR3: TGTGCCAGCAGCTTGGAACGCTCCCAAGAGACCCAGTACTTC.